The 30 T cell receptor beta chains in this list originate from one sample, sequenced in a study of vaccination and CD4 T cells after COVID-19. Stated treatment: roughly 10-day PBMC culture with coronavirus spike peptide pools or control peptides (ViraFEST assay). Antigens of these TCRs are unknown. Once obtained from cultured CD4+ T cells, the DNA was sequenced using the Oncomine TCR Beta short-read assay. TCRdb fed the PCR reads into MiXCR, producing one record per CDR3 protein. Of roughly 20,000 distinct CDR3 sequences detected, 45% to 60% appear once; the ten largest clones hold 4.5% to 5.5%. The sample comprised CD4+ T cells from blood, cultured in vitro. All receptors derive from a human donor who had recovered from COVID-19.

The V and J genes are TRBV6-2 or TRBV6-3 and TRBJ2-7; TRBD1 aligns across 7 bases. Trimming cost V 10 bases and J 1 base; bases outside gene matches: 10. CDR1 is MNHEY and CDR2 is SVGEGT in the germline V gene. The CDR3 length is 14 residues. The CDR3: CATKGQGDSYEQYF. CDR3 nucleotides: TGTGCCACCAAGGGGCAGGGGGATTCCTACGAGCAGTACTTC.

The rearrangement joins TRBV12-3 or TRBV12-4 to TRBJ2-2; D gene uncertain. CDR3 length: 14 residues. V lost 5 bases and J 3 bases, leaving 10 bases between the germline ends. The CDR3: CASSVSRYTGELFF. The CDR3 nucleotides read TGTGCCAGCAGTGTTTCTAGATACACCGGGGAGCTGTTTTTT.

V usage is TRBV12-3 or TRBV12-4 and J usage is TRBJ2-5, with no clear D. The CDR3 runs to 13 residues. Trimming took 6 bases from V and 4 from J, leaving 12 bases between them. For the CDR3, the DNA is TGTGCCAGCAGGACGAATCGAGGAGAGACCCAGTACTTC. It is translated as CASRTNRGETQYF.

This clonotype has a single count. J is TRBJ2-1 and V is TRBV6-1; 7 bases are a match to TRBD2. V was clipped by 4 bases and J by 5 bases; unmatched bases: 2. CDR3 length: 13 residues. The germline gives CDR1 MNHNS, CDR2 SASEGT. The CDR3 region has the DNA TGTGCCAGCAGTGCTCTAGCGGACAATGAGCAGTTCTTC. The encoded protein is CASSALADNEQFF.

On this clonotype itself: One end of the junction is discordant with germline, which a read error may explain. This rearrangement joins TRBV7-2 to TRBJ1-4; the match to TRBD1 covers 7 bases. The CDR3 is made up of 13 amino acids. Looked up from germline, CDR1 is SGHTA and CDR2 is FQGNSA. The DNA for the CDR3 is TGTGCCACCAGCAGGGGGTCGGGGGAAAAACTGTTTTTT. It encodes CATSRGSGEKLFF.

This clonotype was detected only a few times. The chain has TRBV20-1 and TRBJ1-6, with D uncertain. The CDR3 length is 15 residues. Germline assignment: CDR1 DFQATT and CDR2 SNEGSKA (reference sequence). With 6 bases removed from V and 0 bases from J, the gap between germline ends came to 12 bases. CDR3: CSARSLSSYNSPLHF. CDR3 DNA: TGCAGTGCAAGGTCCCTGAGCTCCTATAATTCACCCCTCCACTTT.

This clonotype has a handful of counts. The chain is built from TRBV28 and TRBJ1-4, with a weak D call TRBD1 (6 bases). This CDR3 region has 14 residues. V dropped 2 bases and J dropped 8 bases, with 12 bases sitting between them. From germline, CDR1 is MDHEN and CDR2 SYDVKM. This chain's CDR3 is CASSLPGVREKLFF. The CDR3 bases are TGTGCCAGCAGTTTACCAGGGGTTAGAGAAAAACTGTTTTTT.

The chain is built from TRBV20-1 and TRBJ2-5; 7 nucleotides agree with TRBD2. Germline assignment: CDR1 DFQATT and CDR2 SNEGSKA (reference sequence). The CDR3 consists of 12 residues. Germline trimming cut 6 bases from V and 1 base from J; bases unmatched to any gene: 2. CDR3 nucleotides: TGCAGTGCCCTAGCGGCCCAAGAGACCCAGTACTTC. Translation gives CSALAAQETQYF.

The V and J genes are TRBV28 and TRBJ1-6; 8 nucleotides match TRBD1. V trimming: 7 bases; J trimming: 4 bases; junction bases outside the gene matches: 9. Germline-derived CDR1 and CDR2 are MDHEN and SYDVKM. The CDR3 spans 16 residues. The chain's CDR3 is CASITGGRGYNSPLHF. CDR3 DNA: TGTGCCAGCATCACAGGGGGGAGGGGATATAATTCACCCCTCCACTTT. The full variable domain, in which reference TRBV28 and TRBJ1-6 provide the parts outside the CDR3, is DVKVTQSSRYLVKRTGEKVFLECVQDMDHENMFWYRQDPGLGLRLIYFSYDVKMKEKGDIPEGYSVSREKKERFSLILESASTNQTSMYLCASITGGRGYNSPLHFGNGTRLTVT.

This clonotype was seen a few times. The J gene is TRBJ1-2, the V gene TRBV7-9; TRBD1 matches 7 bases. Germline CDR1 SEHNR, CDR2 FQNEAQ (reference sequence). Losses at the gene ends were 4 bases for V and 2 bases for J; bases not matched to a gene: 4. The CDR3 has 14 amino acids. The CDR3 nucleotides read TGTGCCAGCAGCTGGGAGGGGGCGAACTATGGCTACACCTTC. It specifies CASSWEGANYGYTF.

This chain uses TRBV20-1 with TRBJ1-4; TRBD1 matches at 9 bases. Germline-derived CDR1 and CDR2 are DFQATT and SNEGSKA (reference sequence). The CDR3 extends over 15 amino acids. The trim removed 0 bases at V and 8 bases at J, leaving 7 bases unmatched. In nucleotides, the CDR3 is TGCAGTGCTAGAGACCCGACAGGGGGAAAGGAAAAACTGTTTTTT. It encodes CSARDPTGGKEKLFF.

The chain employs TRBV2 and TRBJ1-3; D call uncertain. The V gene's germline CDR1 is SNHLY and CDR2 FYNNEI. V gave up 6 bases and J gave up 3 bases, with 6 bases separating them. The CDR3 is 12 amino acids. CDR3 sequence reads: CASSANGNTIYF. The CDR3 nucleotides read TGTGCCAGCAGCGCAAATGGAAACACCATATATTTT.

This clonotype was seen a few times. The chain combines TRBV20-1 with TRBJ2-3; tentatively, D is TRBD1 (8 bases). The CDR3 length is 20 residues. V dropped 2 bases and J dropped 8 bases, with 35 bases sitting between them. The germline V gene encodes CDR1 DFQATT and CDR2 SNEGSKA (reference sequence). CDR3 DNA: TGCAGTGCTAGATTCGGTGGCCGGGAGGAAGACAGGGGACGGCCGGGTACGCAGTATTTT. Protein: CSARFGGREEDRGRPGTQYF.

The gene calls are TRBV11-2 and TRBJ1-2; TRBD1 is a possible D gene (5 bases). The CDR3 covers 14 residues. V shed 4 bases and J shed 8 bases, with 17 bases lying between them. The germline CDR1 and CDR2 sequences are SGHAT and FQNNGV. CDR3 in DNA: TGTGCCAGCAGCTCCCCGTTGCAGGGAGGGGGCTACACCTTC. This codes for CASSSPLQGGGYTF. Full variable domain (outside the CDR3, taken from reference TRBV11-2 and TRBJ1-2): EAGVAQSPRYKIIEKRQSVAFWCNPISGHATLYWYQQILGQGPKLLIQFQNNGVVDDSQLPKDRFSAERLKGVDSTLKIQPAKLEDSAVYLCASSSPLQGGGYTFGSGTRLTVV.

The rearrangement uses TRBV6-5 and TRBJ1-3; unclear D gene. This CDR3 contains 14 residues. Trimming stripped 2 bases from V and 0 bases from J, with 5 bases between. Germline V gives CDR1 MNHEY, CDR2 SVGAGI. The CDR3 spells CASSYSFSGNTIYF. The CDR3 nucleotides read TGTGCCAGCAGTTACAGTTTCTCTGGAAACACCATATATTTT.

The table lists this clonotype with a few counts. The V call is TRBV20-1, the J call TRBJ1-1, with 7 nucleotides matching TRBD1. CDR3 length equals 13 residues. V was clipped by 3 bases and J by 2 bases; unmatched bases: 3. The germline V gene has CDR1 DFQATT and CDR2 SNEGSKA (reference sequence). CDR3 amino acids: CSASRQGNTEAFF. The CDR3 nucleotides read TGCAGTGCTAGTCGACAGGGAAACACTGAAGCTTTCTTT.

As regards this clonotype: Relative to the germline gene, one junction end is altered; a read error may explain this. This chain joins TRBV5-1 and TRBJ1-6; D is unresolved. CDR3 length equals 15 residues. The germline V gene has CDR1 SGHRS and CDR2 YFSETQ. CDR3 sequence reads: CASSLDGSPGSPHHF. CDR3 nucleotides: TGCGCCAGCAGCTTGGACGGGTCCCCGGGTTCACCCCACCACTTT.

The chain combines TRBV10-3 with TRBJ2-2, with D possibly TRBD1 on 6 matching bases. Looked up from germline, CDR1 is ENHRY and CDR2 is SYGVKD. The V end lost 4 bases, the J end lost 5 bases, and 11 bases lay between the germline ends. The length of the CDR3 is 14 residues. Here the CDR3 DNA reads TGTGCCATCAGTGGGCAGGGGCAAACCGGGGAGCTGTTTTTT. Encoded protein: CAISGQGQTGELFF.

The V call is TRBV20-1, the J call TRBJ1-2, with 8 bases identical to TRBD1. V lost 5 bases to trimming and J lost 8 bases; unmatched junction nucleotides: 10. The CDR3 is made up of 13 amino acids. Germline V gives CDR1 DFQATT, CDR2 SNEGSKA (reference sequence). In DNA form, the CDR3 reads TGCAGTGCTTTCCCTGGACAGGGAAGCGGCTACACCTTC. As protein: CSAFPGQGSGYTF.

V and J are TRBV28 and TRBJ1-3, with D perhaps matching TRBD1 (5 bases). The CDR3 runs 13 residues. Germline V gene sequence: CDR1 MDHEN, CDR2 SYDVKM. Deletions cut 6 bases from V and 4 bases from J, with 10 bases between. In DNA form, the CDR3 reads TGTGCCAGCAGGGACATGGGAGGAAACACCATATATTTT. Amino acid sequence: CASRDMGGNTIYF. The variable domain in full, completed from reference TRBV28 and TRBJ1-3, reads DVKVTQSSRYLVKRTGEKVFLECVQDMDHENMFWYRQDPGLGLRLIYFSYDVKMKEKGDIPEGYSVSREKKERFSLILESASTNQTSMYLCASRDMGGNTIYFGEGSWLTVV.

The chain carries TRBV4-2 and TRBJ1-5; 7 nucleotides align to TRBD1. This CDR3 contains 16 residues. Germline-derived CDR1 and CDR2 are LGHNA and YNFKEQ. With V trimmed by 0 bases and J by 4 bases, 6 bases remained unmatched. For the CDR3, the DNA is TGTGCCAGCAGCCAAGAACCGACAGGGTTTAATCAGCCCCAGCATTTT. As protein: CASSQEPTGFNQPQHF.

In this sample, this clonotype turned up a few times. The V call is TRBV20-1, the J call TRBJ1-6, with 9 nucleotides matching TRBD1. This CDR3 region has 16 residues. V gave up 3 bases and J gave up 14 bases; unmatched junction bases: 17. Germline V gene sequence: CDR1 DFQATT, CDR2 SNEGSKA (reference sequence). CDR3 nucleotides: TGCAGTGCTAGGAGTTTGATGGGACAGGGTGTTTTATCCCTCCACTTT. Encoded protein: CSARSLMGQGVLSLHF.

This sequence joins TRBV9 and TRBJ2-5, with 9 bases fitting TRBD1. V dropped 6 bases and J dropped 4; count of bases not matched to a gene: 16. Germline CDR1 reads SGDLS; CDR2 reads YYNGEE. The CDR3 has 17 residues. CDR3 sequence reads: CASISPLGQGERETQYF. The DNA of the CDR3 is TGTGCCAGCATCTCCCCTTTGGGACAGGGTGAGAGAGAGACCCAGTACTTC.

V and J are TRBV20-1 and TRBJ2-5, with D perhaps TRBD2 (6 bases). Germline CDR1 is DFQATT and CDR2 is SNEGSKA (reference sequence). This CDR3 region has 11 residues. The CDR3 DNA reads as TGCAAAGCCGGGACTCAAGAGACCCAGTACTTC. Translating it yields CKAGTQETQYF.

This sequence joins TRBV4-2 and TRBJ2-7; 7 positions agree with TRBD2. The CDR3 sequence is 13 residues long. V was clipped by 2 bases and J by 6 bases; unmatched bases: 4. Germline loops: CDR1 LGHNA, CDR2 YNFKEQ. The CDR3 region is CASSQREGREQYF. DNA for the CDR3: TGTGCCAGCAGCCAAAGGGAGGGTCGCGAGCAGTACTTC.

This chain's CDR3 is CASSITQAVAGELFF. In nucleotides, the CDR3 is TGTGCCAGCAGCATAACCCAAGCGGTGGCCGGGGAGCTGTTTTTT. The rearrangement uses TRBV7-2 and TRBJ2-2, with TRBD2 as a possible D gene (5 bases). This CDR3 has 15 residues. Germline-derived CDR1 and CDR2 are SGHTA and FQGNSA. V lost 5 bases and J lost 6, with 16 bases in between.

The rearrangement links TRBV12-3 or TRBV12-4 to TRBJ1-5; D unclear. CDR3 size: 15 residues. The ends were cut back, 6 bases at V and 0 bases at J, with 12 bases in the middle. The DNA of the CDR3 is TGTGCCAGCAGCCGGACGAGGTATAGCAATCAGCCCCAGCATTTT. Translation: CASSRTRYSNQPQHF.

The rearrangement joins TRBV27 to TRBJ2-3; D might be TRBD1 (5 bases). V dropped 4 bases and J dropped 4 bases, with 12 bases sitting between them. The CDR3 extends over 14 amino acids. Germline V CDR1 and CDR2: MNHEY, SMNVEV (reference sequence). As DNA, the CDR3 is TGTGCCAGCAGTTGGGGCAGGTGGGCAGATACGCAGTATTTT. Translating it yields CASSWGRWADTQYF.

This clonotype was seen a few times. The chain couples TRBV25-1 to TRBJ1-6, with D maybe TRBD1 (5 bases). The CDR3 spans 15 residues. Germline CDR1 is MGHDK and CDR2 is SYGVNS. Trimming took 7 bases from V and 7 from J, leaving 17 bases between them. The CDR3 loop is CASTAGGTLNSPLHF. The DNA of the CDR3 is TGTGCCAGCACAGCCGGGGGGACCCTCAATTCACCCCTCCACTTT.

This clonotype has a single count. This chain uses TRBV10-1 with TRBJ2-3, with 11 positions matching TRBD2. From germline, CDR1 is WNHNN and CDR2 SYGVQD (reference sequence). Losses at the gene ends were 2 bases for V and 6 bases for J; bases not matched to a gene: 16. The CDR3 loop spans 19 amino acids. CDR3 protein: CASSETSGRLTGSVDTQYF. The CDR3 region has the DNA TGCGCCAGCAGTGAGACTAGCGGGAGACTGACCGGGTCGGTCGATACGCAGTATTTT.